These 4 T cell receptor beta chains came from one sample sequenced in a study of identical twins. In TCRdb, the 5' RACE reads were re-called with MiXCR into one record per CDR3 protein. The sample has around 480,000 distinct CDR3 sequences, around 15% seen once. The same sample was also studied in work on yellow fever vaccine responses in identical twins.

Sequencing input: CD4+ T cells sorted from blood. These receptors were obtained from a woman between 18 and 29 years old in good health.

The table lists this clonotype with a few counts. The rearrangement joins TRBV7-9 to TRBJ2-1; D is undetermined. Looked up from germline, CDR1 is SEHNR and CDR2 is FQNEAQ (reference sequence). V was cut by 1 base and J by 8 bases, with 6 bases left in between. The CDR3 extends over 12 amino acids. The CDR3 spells CASSLDVDEQFF. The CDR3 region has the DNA TGTGCCAGCAGCTTAGACGTCGATGAGCAGTTCTTC.

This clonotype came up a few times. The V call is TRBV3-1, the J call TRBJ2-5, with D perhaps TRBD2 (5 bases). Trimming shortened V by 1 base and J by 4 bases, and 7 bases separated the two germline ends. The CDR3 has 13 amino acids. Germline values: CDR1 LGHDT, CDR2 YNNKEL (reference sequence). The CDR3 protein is CASSQARVETQYF. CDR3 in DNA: TGTGCCAGCAGCCAAGCGAGGGTAGAGACCCAGTACTTC.

In nucleotides, the CDR3 is TGTGCCAGCAGTCCCTACGGTGCTGGGGGCGAATCAATAGCCAAAAACATTCAGTACTTC. Residues: CASSPYGAGGESIAKNIQYF. The chain joins TRBV6-2 or TRBV6-3 to TRBJ2-4, with a weak D call TRBD1 (6 bases). The V and J ends lost 5 bases and 0 bases respectively, with 26 bases between them. Germline assignment: CDR1 MNHEY and CDR2 SVGEGT. The length of the CDR3 is 20 residues.

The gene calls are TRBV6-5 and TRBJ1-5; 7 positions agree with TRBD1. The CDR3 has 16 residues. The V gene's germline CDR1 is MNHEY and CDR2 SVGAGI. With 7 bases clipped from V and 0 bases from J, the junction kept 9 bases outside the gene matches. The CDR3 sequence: CASISWDSFSNQPQHF. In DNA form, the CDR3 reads TGTGCCAGCATTAGCTGGGACAGCTTTAGCAATCAGCCCCAGCATTTT.